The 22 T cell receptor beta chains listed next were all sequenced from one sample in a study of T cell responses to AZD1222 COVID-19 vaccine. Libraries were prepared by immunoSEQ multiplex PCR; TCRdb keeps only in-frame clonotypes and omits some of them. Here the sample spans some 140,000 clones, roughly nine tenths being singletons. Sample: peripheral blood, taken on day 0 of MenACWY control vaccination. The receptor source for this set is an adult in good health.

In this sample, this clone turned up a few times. CDR3 nucleotide sequence: TGCGCCAGCAGCGTCGACAGGCCTCCTAACTATGGCTACACCTTC. This gives the protein CASSVDRPPNYGYTF. This chain joins TRBV5-1 and TRBJ1-2; D possibly corresponds to TRBD1 (6 bases). The CDR3 extends over 15 amino acids. CDR1 SGHRS and CDR2 YFSETQ come from the germline V gene. Trimming cost V 4 bases and J 0 bases, with 13 bases left between them.

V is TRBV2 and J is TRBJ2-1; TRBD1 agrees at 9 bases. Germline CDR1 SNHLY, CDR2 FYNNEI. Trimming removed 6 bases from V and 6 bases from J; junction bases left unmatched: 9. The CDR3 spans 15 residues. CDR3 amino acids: CASSPDRGSSNEQFF. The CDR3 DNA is TGTGCCAGCAGCCCGGACAGGGGAAGTAGCAATGAGCAGTTCTTC.

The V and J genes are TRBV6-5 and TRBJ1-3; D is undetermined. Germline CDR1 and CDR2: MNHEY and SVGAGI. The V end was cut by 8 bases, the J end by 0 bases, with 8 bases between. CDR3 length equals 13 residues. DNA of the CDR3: TGTGCCAGCGGCCGGGGCTCTGGAAACACCATATATTTT. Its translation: CASGRGSGNTIYF.

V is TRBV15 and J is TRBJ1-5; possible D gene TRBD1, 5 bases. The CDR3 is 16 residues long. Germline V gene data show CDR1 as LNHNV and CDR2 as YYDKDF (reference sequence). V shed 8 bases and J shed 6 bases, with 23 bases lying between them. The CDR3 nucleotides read TGTGCCACCCAGAATGAGGGGACTGACAATTTTCAGCCCCAGCATTTT. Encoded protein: CATQNEGTDNFQPQHF.

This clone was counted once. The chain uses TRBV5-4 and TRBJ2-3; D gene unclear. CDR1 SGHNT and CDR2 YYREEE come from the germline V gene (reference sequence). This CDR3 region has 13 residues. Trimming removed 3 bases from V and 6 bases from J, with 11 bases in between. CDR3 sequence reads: CASSSVQEDTQYF. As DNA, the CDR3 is TGTGCCAGCAGCTCGGTCCAGGAGGATACGCAGTATTTT.

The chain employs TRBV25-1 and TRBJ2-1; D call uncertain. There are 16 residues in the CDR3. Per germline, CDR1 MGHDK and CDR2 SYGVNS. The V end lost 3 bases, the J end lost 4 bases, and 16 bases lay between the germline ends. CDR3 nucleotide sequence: TGTGCCAGCAGTGATTGGAAGGTCGGTACGTACAATGAGCAGTTCTTC. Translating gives CASSDWKVGTYNEQFF.

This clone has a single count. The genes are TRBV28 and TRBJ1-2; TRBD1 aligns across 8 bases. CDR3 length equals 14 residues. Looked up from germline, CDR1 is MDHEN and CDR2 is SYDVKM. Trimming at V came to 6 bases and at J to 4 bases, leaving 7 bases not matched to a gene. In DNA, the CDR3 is TGTGCCAGCAGGTCCGGGACAGGCTTCTATGGCTACACCTTC. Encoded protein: CASRSGTGFYGYTF.

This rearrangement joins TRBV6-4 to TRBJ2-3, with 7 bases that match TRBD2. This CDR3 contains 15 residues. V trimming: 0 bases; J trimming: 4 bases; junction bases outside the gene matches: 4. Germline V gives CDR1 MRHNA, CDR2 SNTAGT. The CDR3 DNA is TGTGCCAGCAGTGACTCAGCGGGGACCGCAGATACGCAGTATTTT. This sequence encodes CASSDSAGTADTQYF.

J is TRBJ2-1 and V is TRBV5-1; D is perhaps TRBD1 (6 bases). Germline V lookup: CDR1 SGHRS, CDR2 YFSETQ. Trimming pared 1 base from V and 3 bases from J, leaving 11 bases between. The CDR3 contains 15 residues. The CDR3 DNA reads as TGCGCCAGCAGCTTGCAACAGGGCTACTACAATGAGCAGTTCTTC. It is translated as CASSLQQGYYNEQFF. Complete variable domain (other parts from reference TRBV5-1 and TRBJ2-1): KAGVTQTPRYLIKTRGQQVTLSCSPISGHRSVSWYQQTPGQGLQFLFEYFSETQRNKGNFPGRFSGRQFSNSRSEMNVSTLELGDSALYLCASSLQQGYYNEQFFGPGTRLTVL.

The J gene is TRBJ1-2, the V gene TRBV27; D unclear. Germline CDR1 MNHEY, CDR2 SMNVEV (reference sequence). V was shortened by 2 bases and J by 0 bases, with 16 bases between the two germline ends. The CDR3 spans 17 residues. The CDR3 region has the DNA TGTGCCAGCAGTTTACGGGGAGCCTGGACTACTAACTATGGCTACACCTTC. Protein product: CASSLRGAWTTNYGYTF.

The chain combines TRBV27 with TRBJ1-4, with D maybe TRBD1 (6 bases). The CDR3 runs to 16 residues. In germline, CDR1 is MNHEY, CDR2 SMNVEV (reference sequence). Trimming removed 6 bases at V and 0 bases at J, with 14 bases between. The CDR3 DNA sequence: TGTGCCAGCAGCTTGGGGGCGGCGGCAACTAATGAAAAACTGTTTTTT. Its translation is CASSLGAAATNEKLFF.

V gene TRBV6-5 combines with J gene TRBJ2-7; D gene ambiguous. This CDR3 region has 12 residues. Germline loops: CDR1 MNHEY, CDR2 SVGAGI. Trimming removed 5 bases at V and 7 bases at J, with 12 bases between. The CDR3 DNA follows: TGTGCCAGCAGTACGCGCACGGAAGAGCAGTACTTC. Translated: CASSTRTEEQYF.

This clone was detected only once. The CDR3 nucleotides read TGTGCCAGCAGCTCCCTAGCGGGCGGCACAGATACGCAGTATTTT. Translating gives CASSSLAGGTDTQYF. The genes are TRBV7-3 and TRBJ2-3, with TRBD2 identical over 8 bases. Trimming took 4 bases from V and 1 from J; bases not matched to a gene: 4. The CDR3 is 15 residues long. Germline loops: CDR1 SGHTA, CDR2 FQGTGA.

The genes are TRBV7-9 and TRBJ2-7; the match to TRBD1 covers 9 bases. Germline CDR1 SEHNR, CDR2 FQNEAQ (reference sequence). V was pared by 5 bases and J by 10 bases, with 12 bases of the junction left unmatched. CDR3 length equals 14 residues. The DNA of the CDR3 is TGTGCCAGCAGCGCCGGGACAGGGAAAGTTTTACAGTACTTC. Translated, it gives CASSAGTGKVLQYF.

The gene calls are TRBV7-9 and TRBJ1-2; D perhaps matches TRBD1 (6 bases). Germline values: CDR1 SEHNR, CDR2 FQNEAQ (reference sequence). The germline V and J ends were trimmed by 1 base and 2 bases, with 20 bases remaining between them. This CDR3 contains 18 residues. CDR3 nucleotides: TGTGCCAGCAGCTTAGAAGGGGGTGGGACGCAAGTCAACTATGGCTACACCTTC. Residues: CASSLEGGGTQVNYGYTF.

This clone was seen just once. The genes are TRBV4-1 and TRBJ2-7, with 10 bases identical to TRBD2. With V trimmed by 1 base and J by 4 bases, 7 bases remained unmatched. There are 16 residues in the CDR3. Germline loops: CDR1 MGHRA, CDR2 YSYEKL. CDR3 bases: TGCGCCAGCAGCCAAGTCCTAGCGGGGGATAAATACGAGCAGTACTTC. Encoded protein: CASSQVLAGDKYEQYF.

CDR3 loop: CASSQGLAGADTQYF. The CDR3 coding sequence is TGTGCCAGCAGCCAGGGACTAGCGGGAGCGGATACGCAGTATTTT. This rearrangement joins TRBV3-1 (or the pseudogene TRBV3-2) to TRBJ2-3; 14 bases are a match to TRBD2. The CDR3 covers 15 residues. The V segment lost 3 bases and the J segment 6 bases; nucleotides outside the gene matches: 2. Germline values: CDR1 LGHDT, CDR2 YNNKEL (reference sequence).

CDR3 nucleotide sequence: TGTGCCAGCAGCGTACTAGCGGGGGGGCTCCAAGAGACCCAGTACTTC. This gives the protein CASSVLAGGLQETQYF. The chain carries TRBV7-2 and TRBJ2-5; TRBD2 aligns across 13 bases. Germline V CDR1 and CDR2: SGHTA, FQGNSA. The CDR3 contains 16 residues. After removal of 5 bases from V and 1 base from J, the junction contained 4 bases not matched to a gene.

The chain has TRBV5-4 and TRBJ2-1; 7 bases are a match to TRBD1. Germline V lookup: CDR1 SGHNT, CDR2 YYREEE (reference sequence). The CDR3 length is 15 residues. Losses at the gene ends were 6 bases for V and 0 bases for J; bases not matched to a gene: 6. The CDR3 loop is CASNTRTGSYNEQFF. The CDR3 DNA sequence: TGTGCCAGCAACACGCGGACAGGCTCCTACAATGAGCAGTTCTTC.

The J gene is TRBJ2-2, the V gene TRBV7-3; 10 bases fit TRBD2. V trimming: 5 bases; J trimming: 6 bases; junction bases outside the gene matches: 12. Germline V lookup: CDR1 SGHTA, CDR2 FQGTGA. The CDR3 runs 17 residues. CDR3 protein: CASSPTSSGSYPGELFF. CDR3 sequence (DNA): TGTGCCAGCAGCCCCACTTCTAGCGGGAGCTATCCCGGGGAGCTGTTTTTT.

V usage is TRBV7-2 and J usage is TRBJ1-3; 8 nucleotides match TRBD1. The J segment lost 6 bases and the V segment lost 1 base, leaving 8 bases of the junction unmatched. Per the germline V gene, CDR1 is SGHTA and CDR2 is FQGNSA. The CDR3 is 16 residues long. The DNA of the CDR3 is TGTGCCAGCAGCTTAGGGACAGGGTTCCTACAAAACACCATATATTTT. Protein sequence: CASSLGTGFLQNTIYF.

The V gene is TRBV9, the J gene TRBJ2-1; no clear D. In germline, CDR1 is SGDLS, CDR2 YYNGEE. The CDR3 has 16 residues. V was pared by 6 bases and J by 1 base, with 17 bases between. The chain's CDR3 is CASTLLSVGSYNEQFF. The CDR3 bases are TGTGCCAGCACCCTCCTCTCGGTAGGGTCCTACAATGAGCAGTTCTTC.